This T cell receptor beta chain was obtained from a study of T cell clones after liver transplantation. For the study at large: Post-transplant blood was tracked for graft-donor-reactive T cell clones identified in a pre-transplant mixed lymphocyte reaction. Study results and limitations: Conclusions were preliminary, with small, heterogeneous patient groups. Compared with third party-reactive sequences, donor-reactive ones declined more, independent of withdrawal success. Graft donor-reactive T cells possibly entered the graft instead of undergoing deletion.

On this clone: The antigen remains unidentified.

Sequencing was performed with immunoSEQ multiplex PCR; in TCRdb, only in-frame clones are kept and a portion is missing. Of over 70,000 clones listed, about 80% were seen once; the top ten hold about 0.79%. Germline loops: CDR1 SGHTA, CDR2 FQGNSA. V lost 2 bases to trimming and J lost 5 bases, with 18 bases between them. This CDR3 has 16 residues. The TCR sequence derives from a human patient who received a liver transplant. These T cells may partly come from the graft donor. The source was CD4+ T cells from blood, collected 12 months after liver transplant. This sequence joins TRBV7-2 and TRBJ2-5; weak D call: TRBD1 (8 bases). The CDR3 is CASSLWGTGGEETQYF. Written as DNA, the CDR3 is TGTGCCAGCAGCTTATGGGGAACAGGGGGGGAGGAGACCCAGTACTTC.